This T cell receptor beta chain was captured by sequencing in a study of shared clonotypes between healthy human individuals. Using immunoSEQ multiplex PCR, the repertoire was profiled, and TCRdb retains in-frame clones only, with some absent. This sample yields about 2.1 million clones, of which roughly 91% are seen a single time; 1.7% belongs to the top ten. Naive-designated CD8 cells lacked CD45RO, were positively enriched for CCR7, and omitted terminally differentiated effector memory CD45RA+ cells. The sample consisted of naive CD8+ T cells from PBMCs. The clonotype comes from a man aged 18 to 29 in good health. Some clones in this sample may be carry-over from other donors' samples.

In nucleotides, the CDR3 is TGTGCCACCAGCATGAACAGGGTGGACACTGAAGCTTTCTTT. Its protein is CATSMNRVDTEAFF. J is TRBJ1-1 and V is TRBV15; TRBD1 is a possible D gene (6 bases). V was trimmed by 4 bases and J by 3 bases, leaving 12 bases between them. Germline V CDR1 and CDR2: LNHNV, YYDKDF (reference sequence). The CDR3 length is 14 residues.